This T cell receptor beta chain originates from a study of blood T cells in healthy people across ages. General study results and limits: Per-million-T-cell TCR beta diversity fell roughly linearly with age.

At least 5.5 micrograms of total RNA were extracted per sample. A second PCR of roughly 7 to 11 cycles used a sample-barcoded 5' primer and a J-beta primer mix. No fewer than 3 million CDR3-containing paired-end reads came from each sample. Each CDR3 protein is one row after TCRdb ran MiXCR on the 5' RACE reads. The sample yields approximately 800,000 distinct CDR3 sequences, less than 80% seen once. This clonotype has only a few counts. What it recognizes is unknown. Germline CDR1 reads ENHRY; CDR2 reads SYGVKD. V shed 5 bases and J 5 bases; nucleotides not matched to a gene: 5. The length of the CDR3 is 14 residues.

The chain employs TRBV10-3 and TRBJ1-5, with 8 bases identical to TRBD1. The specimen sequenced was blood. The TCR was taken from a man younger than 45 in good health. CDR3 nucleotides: TGTGCCATCAGTACAGACAGGGGATATCAGCCCCAGCATTTT. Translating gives CAISTDRGYQPQHF.